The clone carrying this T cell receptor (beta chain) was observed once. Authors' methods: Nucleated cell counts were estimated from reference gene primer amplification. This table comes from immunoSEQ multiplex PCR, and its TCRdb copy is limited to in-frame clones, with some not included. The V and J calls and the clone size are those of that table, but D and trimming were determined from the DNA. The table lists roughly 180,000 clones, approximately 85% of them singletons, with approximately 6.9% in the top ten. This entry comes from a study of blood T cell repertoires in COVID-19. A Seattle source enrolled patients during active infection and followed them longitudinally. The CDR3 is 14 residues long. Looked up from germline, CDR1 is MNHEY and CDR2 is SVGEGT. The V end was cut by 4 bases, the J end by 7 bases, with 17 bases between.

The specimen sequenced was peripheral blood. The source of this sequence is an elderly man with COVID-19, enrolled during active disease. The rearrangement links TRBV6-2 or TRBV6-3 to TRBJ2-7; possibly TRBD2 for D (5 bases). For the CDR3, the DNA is TGTGCCAGCAGTTTTCCTGGGCCTCGGGGTGAGCAGTACTTC. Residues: CASSFPGPRGEQYF.